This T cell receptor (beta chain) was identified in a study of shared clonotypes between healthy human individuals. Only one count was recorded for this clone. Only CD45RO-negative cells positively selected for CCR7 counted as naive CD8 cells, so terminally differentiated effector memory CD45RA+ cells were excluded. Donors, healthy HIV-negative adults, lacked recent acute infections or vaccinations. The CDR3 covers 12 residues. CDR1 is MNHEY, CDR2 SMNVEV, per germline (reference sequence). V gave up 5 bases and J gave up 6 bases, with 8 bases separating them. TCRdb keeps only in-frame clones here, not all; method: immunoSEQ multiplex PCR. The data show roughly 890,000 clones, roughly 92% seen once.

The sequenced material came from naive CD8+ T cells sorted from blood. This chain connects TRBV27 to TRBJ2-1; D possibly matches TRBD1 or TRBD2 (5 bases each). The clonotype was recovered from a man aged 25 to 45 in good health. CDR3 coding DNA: TGTGCCAGCAGTATCGGGACCAATGAGCAGTTCTTC. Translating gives CASSIGTNEQFF.